A single sample gave rise to the 28 T cell receptor beta chains below, sequenced in a study of regulatory T cells in long-lasting Graves disease. As to time point: newly diagnosed GD, antithyroid drugs for less than 3 months. PBMC RNA served as the TCR library source. With iRepertoire HTBI primers and Arm-PCR of CDR3 regions, TCR beta libraries were built. TCRdb reanalysed the multiplex PCR reads using MiXCR and keeps one entry per CDR3 protein. The sample comprises 400,000 to 650,000 distinct CDR3 sequences, around 16% of which are singletons, and roughly 25% rests with the top ten. This same sample was also part of a study on T cells in Graves' hyperthyroidism and ophthalmopathy.

The starting material was peripheral blood mononuclear cells (PBMCs), obtained at new diagnosis, from a patient treated with antithyroid drugs. The source is a woman aged 40-60 years with Graves disease.

The chain combines TRBV4-2 with TRBJ2-2, with D tentatively TRBD1 or TRBD2 (5 bases each). Germline CDR1 is LGHNA and CDR2 is YNFKEQ. Trimming pared 8 bases from V and 6 bases from J, leaving 13 bases between. This CDR3 is built from 13 residues. This CDR3 reads CASCDEGSGELFF. As DNA, the CDR3 is TGTGCCAGCTGCGATGAGGGGTCCGGGGAGCTGTTTTTT.

The chain carries TRBV18 and TRBJ2-7; D perhaps matches TRBD2 (5 bases). Germline loops: CDR1 KGHSH, CDR2 LQKENI. Trimming removed 6 bases at V and 7 bases at J, with 13 bases between. The CDR3 is 12 residues long. CDR3 residues: CASSASRGEQYF. The CDR3 region has the DNA TGTGCCAGCTCCGCGAGCCGGGGAGAGCAGTACTTC.

V usage is TRBV11-1 and J usage is TRBJ2-1; TRBD1 is a possible D gene (6 bases). CDR1 SGHAT and CDR2 FQDESV come from the germline V gene (reference sequence). The CDR3 totals 16 residues. Trimming stripped 1 base from V and 12 bases from J, with 22 bases between. Here the CDR3 reads CASSLGSPGARGRQFF. Here the CDR3 DNA reads TGTGCCAGCAGCTTAGGATCCCCAGGAGCTAGGGGGAGGCAGTTCTTC.

This clonotype was picked up a small number of times. The chain links TRBV6-1 to TRBJ2-4, with TRBD1 as a possible D gene (5 bases). CDR3 length: 15 residues. V lost 3 bases and J lost 1, with 10 bases in between. Looked up from germline, CDR1 is MNHNS and CDR2 is SASEGT. The chain's CDR3 is CASSEGQVAKNIQYF. The CDR3 DNA is TGTGCCAGCAGTGAGGGGCAGGTCGCCAAAAACATTCAGTACTTC.

This clonotype was seen at least ten times. This chain joins TRBV2 and TRBJ2-1; the D is unclear. The germline V gene has CDR1 SNHLY and CDR2 FYNNEI. Trimming removed 7 bases from V and 6 bases from J, with 19 bases in between. This CDR3 is built from 15 residues. The CDR3 reads CASKLWASYGNEQFF. DNA of the CDR3: TGTGCCAGCAAATTATGGGCAAGCTATGGCAATGAGCAGTTCTTC.

The chain joins TRBV5-5 to TRBJ2-3; D not certain. TRBJ2-5 matches the DNA end more closely, so the J call is doubtful. The CDR3 sequence is 14 residues long. Germline loops: CDR1 SGHKS, CDR2 YYEKEE (reference sequence). The CDR3 DNA follows: TGTGCCAGCAGCTTACGGAATCCTGGATCGACCCAGTACTTC. Its protein is CASSLRNPGSTQYF.

This clonotype was observed at least ten times. This chain links TRBV12-3 or TRBV12-4 with TRBJ1-4; TRBD1 might be the D (5 bases). The CDR3 extends over 14 amino acids. Trimming stripped 7 bases from V and 5 bases from J, with 14 bases between. DNA of the CDR3: TGTGCCAGCACCAACAGGCGTAACAATGAAAAACTGTTTTTT. Its protein is CASTNRRNNEKLFF.

The chain employs TRBV2 and TRBJ2-2; 8 positions match TRBD1. CDR3 length: 16 amino acids. J gave up 1 base and V 2 bases, and 3 bases lay outside the gene matches. CDR1 is SNHLY and CDR2 is FYNNEI in the germline V gene. The CDR3 bases are TGTGCCAGCAGTGAACAGGGGGCGATGAACACCGGGGAGCTGTTTTTT. This translates into CASSEQGAMNTGELFF.

The sample holds many counts of this clonotype. V and J are TRBV7-8 and TRBJ1-5; maybe TRBD1 (6 bases). The V and J ends lost 4 bases and 0 bases respectively, with 13 bases between them. Germline CDR1 reads SGHVS; CDR2 reads FQNEAQ. The CDR3 is made up of 16 amino acids. The CDR3 sequence: CASSYDWTVSNQPQHF. The CDR3 coding sequence is TGTGCCAGCAGCTACGACTGGACAGTTAGCAATCAGCCCCAGCATTTT. Full variable domain (outside the CDR3, taken from reference TRBV7-8 and TRBJ1-5): GAGVSQSPRYKVAKRGQDVALRCDPISGHVSLFWYQQALGQGPEFLTYFQNEAQLDKSGLPSDRFFAERPEGSVSTLKIQRTQQEDSAVYLCASSYDWTVSNQPQHFGDGTRLSIL.

This rearrangement joins TRBV18 to TRBJ1-1; the match to TRBD1 covers 9 bases. With 3 bases clipped from V and 5 bases from J, the junction kept 7 bases outside the gene matches. Germline V gives CDR1 KGHSH, CDR2 LQKENI. The CDR3 loop spans 15 amino acids. CDR3 sequence reads: CASSPRQGGWTEAFF. In nucleotides, the CDR3 is TGTGCCAGCTCACCGAGACAGGGGGGCTGGACTGAAGCTTTCTTT.

This clonotype was observed a single time. This chain links TRBV19 with TRBJ1-1, with D hard to call. Trimming cost V 4 bases and J 6 bases, with 18 bases left between them. The germline V gene encodes CDR1 LNHDA and CDR2 SQIVND (reference sequence). The CDR3 is made up of 15 amino acids. CDR3 loop: CASSTVTRATPEAFF. The CDR3 coding sequence is TGTGCCAGTAGTACCGTCACAAGGGCCACCCCTGAAGCTTTCTTT.

This clonotype was found many times. The chain has TRBV12-3 or TRBV12-4 and TRBJ1-2, with TRBD1 as a possible D gene (5 bases). V lost 5 bases to trimming and J lost 4 bases, with 14 bases between them. The CDR3 is 14 amino acids. CDR3 nucleotides: TGTGCCAGCAGTCCCCCAGGGCCCTTCTATGGCTACACCTTC. Amino acids: CASSPPGPFYGYTF.

This clonotype has just a few counts. This chain connects TRBV5-4 to TRBJ2-5; no clear D. Germline CDR1 reads SGHNT; CDR2 reads YYREEE (reference sequence). The CDR3 sequence is 14 residues long. V was cut by 0 bases and J by 3 bases, with 9 bases left in between. The DNA for the CDR3 is TGTGCCAGCAGCTTGGTAAATGGGAAAGAGACCCAGTACTTC. Its translation: CASSLVNGKETQYF.

The V and J genes are TRBV7-3 and TRBJ2-3; 7 nucleotides match TRBD1. The J call may be wrong; the DNA end is better matched by TRBJ2-1. Germline V gene data show CDR1 as SGHTA and CDR2 as FQGTGA. The CDR3 is 15 amino acids. This chain's CDR3 is CASSRTGSSQETQFF. CDR3 in DNA: TGTGCCAGCAGCAGGACAGGCTCCTCTCAAGAGACCCAGTTCTTC.

This clonotype has at least ten counts. The chain is built from TRBV6-1 and TRBJ1-2; D possibly corresponds to TRBD1 (6 bases). The V end lost 0 bases, the J end lost 9 bases, and 17 bases lay between the germline ends. The CDR3 totals 15 residues. Germline CDR1 and CDR2: MNHNS and SASEGT. CDR3 amino acids: CASSEALQGLFRYTF. The CDR3 region has the DNA TGTGCCAGCAGTGAAGCGCTACAGGGCCTTTTTCGCTACACCTTC.

In its sample, this clonotype was seen a few times. J is TRBJ2-1 and V is TRBV14, with D maybe TRBD1 (6 bases). V gave up 0 bases and J gave up 5 bases, with 17 bases separating them. CDR1 and CDR2 (germline): SGHDN, FVKESK. The CDR3 is made up of 17 amino acids. Here the CDR3 reads CASSQESTGRFHNEQFF. DNA of the CDR3: TGTGCCAGCAGCCAAGAAAGTACAGGGCGCTTTCACAATGAGCAGTTCTTC.

There are many counts of this clonotype. The chain has TRBV30 and TRBJ2-3; 7 nucleotides align to TRBD2. Germline loops: CDR1 GTSNPN, CDR2 SVGIG (reference sequence). The CDR3 has 14 residues. J was trimmed by 2 bases and V by 2 bases; bases with no gene match: 4. The CDR3 is CAWSLGGDTDTQYF. The DNA of the CDR3 is TGTGCCTGGAGTCTTGGGGGGGACACAGATACGCAGTATTTT.

The chain is built from TRBV10-1 and TRBJ1-1; no reliable D call. The CDR3 runs 11 residues. The germline V and J ends were trimmed by 6 bases and 8 bases, with 10 bases remaining between them. Germline assignment: CDR1 WNHNN and CDR2 SYGVQD (reference sequence). CDR3 sequence reads: CASSDGLEAFF. The CDR3 nucleotides are TGCGCCAGCAGCGACGGCTTAGAAGCTTTCTTT.

This chain uses TRBV20-1 with TRBJ1-2; the D is unclear. Germline V gene lookup returns CDR1 DFQATT and CDR2 SNEGSKA (reference sequence). Deletions cut 2 bases from V and 6 bases from J, with 4 bases between. The CDR3 sequence is 10 residues long. CDR3 sequence: CSARKDGYTF. The CDR3 DNA follows: TGCAGTGCTAGAAAGGATGGCTACACCTTC.

Ten or more counts support this clonotype. V and J are TRBV5-1 and TRBJ2-2; no definite D call. The V and J ends lost 4 bases and 1 base respectively, with 11 bases between them. This CDR3 spans 15 amino acids. The germline V gene has CDR1 SGHRS and CDR2 YFSETQ. The CDR3 DNA sequence: TGCGCCAGCAGCCCTTCGCCAGGGAACACCGGGGAGCTGTTTTTT. It encodes CASSPSPGNTGELFF.

Ten or more counts support this clonotype. The chain recombines TRBV3-1 with TRBJ1-4; D not certain. Germline loops: CDR1 LGHDT, CDR2 YNNKEL (reference sequence). There are 16 residues in the CDR3. With 1 base removed from V and 0 bases from J, the gap between germline ends came to 9 bases. The CDR3 protein is CASSQAGSATNEKLFF. In DNA, the CDR3 is TGTGCCAGCAGCCAAGCGGGGTCTGCAACTAATGAAAAACTGTTTTTT.

This chain links TRBV4-1 with TRBJ2-1; D might be TRBD1 or TRBD2, each matching 6 bases. Between the trimmed V and J ends, which lost 0 bases and 3 bases, there was a span of 15 bases. The CDR3 is 17 residues long. Germline V gene sequence: CDR1 MGHRA, CDR2 YSYEKL. DNA for the CDR3: TGCGCCAGCAGCCAAGATAGGGGGGTCAAACGCTACAATGAGCAGTTCTTC. Protein: CASSQDRGVKRYNEQFF.

This clonotype has at least ten counts. J is TRBJ2-3 and V is TRBV3-1; D call uncertain. The CDR3 consists of 13 residues. V lost 1 base and J 4 bases, leaving 6 bases between the germline ends. The germline CDR1 and CDR2 sequences are LGHDT and YNNKEL (reference sequence). The CDR3 loop is CASSQGPADTQYF. CDR3 nucleotides: TGTGCCAGCAGCCAAGGTCCGGCAGATACGCAGTATTTT.

This clonotype was picked up one time. Here the CDR3 DNA reads TGTGCCAGCAGCCAAGTGTCTGGGAGAGGCACTGAAGCTTTCTTT. This encodes CASSQVSGRGTEAFF. The chain carries TRBV14 and TRBJ1-1; D gene unclear. V was pared by 1 base and J by 4 bases, with 13 bases between. This CDR3 contains 15 residues. Looked up from germline, CDR1 is SGHDN and CDR2 is FVKESK.

At least ten counts were recorded for this clonotype. This sequence joins TRBV30 and TRBJ1-1, with no clear D. Trimming took off 4 bases at V and 5 bases at J, with 17 bases between the two ends. The CDR3 is 14 residues long. Germline V gives CDR1 GTSNPN, CDR2 SVGIG (reference sequence). The CDR3 sequence is CAWIPRVVLTEAFF. The CDR3 DNA reads as TGTGCCTGGATCCCGCGGGTCGTTCTGACTGAAGCTTTCTTT.

This clonotype came up many times. V gene TRBV5-5 combines with J gene TRBJ2-7; D perhaps matches TRBD2 (6 bases). Germline V gene data show CDR1 as SGHKS and CDR2 as YYEKEE (reference sequence). V lost 0 bases and J 3 bases, leaving 13 bases between the germline ends. The CDR3 runs 15 residues. CDR3 in DNA: TGTGCCAGCAGCTTGGCCTCGGGGACTCTCTACGAGCAGTACTTC. This sequence encodes CASSLASGTLYEQYF.

There are many counts of this clonotype. The CDR3 spells CASSLVGSGGARSYEQYF. The CDR3 DNA reads as TGTGCCAGCAGCTTAGTGGGGAGCGGGGGGGCCCGCTCCTACGAGCAGTACTTC. This chain connects TRBV7-2 to TRBJ2-7, with 10 positions matching TRBD2. V lost 1 base, J lost 0 bases, and 9 bases stayed unmatched. Germline V CDR1 and CDR2: SGHTA, FQGNSA. The CDR3 consists of 18 residues.

The CDR3 is CASPTPSGNTIYF. For the CDR3, the DNA is TGTGCCAGCCCGACACCCTCTGGAAACACCATATATTTT. This chain links TRBV3-1 with TRBJ1-3; D ambiguous. Germline CDR1 and CDR2: LGHDT and YNNKEL (reference sequence). The V gene lost 8 bases and the J gene lost 0 bases, with 8 bases spanning the gap. This CDR3 comprises 13 residues.